Listed below are T cell receptor beta chains from one sample, sequenced in a study of blood T cell repertoires in COVID-19. Repertoires were generated with immunoSEQ multiplex PCR, while TCRdb's copy carries only in-frame clones and drops some. The sample shows about 240,000 clones, 80% to 90% of them seen only once. The specimen was PBMCs or T cells enriched from blood (not recorded which). The receptors here all came from a woman in her 30s with acute COVID-19. Both conserved end residues are part of each CDR3. Each record gives: V gene, J gene, CDR3 protein.

TRBV3-1/TRBV3-2	TRBJ2-5	CASSRHPGTGGETQYF
TRBV27	TRBJ1-5	CASSLGGWDQPQHF
TRBV6-5	TRBJ1-1	CASSRTGGVTEAFF
TRBV7-8	TRBJ1-4	CASSPRGGRIEKLFF
TRBV18	TRBJ1-2	CASSPGSAGNYGYTF
TRBV7-9	TRBJ2-7	CASSLVDRGHEQYF
TRBV7-9	TRBJ2-5	CASSKGQGDETQYF
TRBV12-3/TRBV12-4	TRBJ1-2	CASSTDRPYGYTF
TRBV6-6	TRBJ2-1	CASMVHRDSKDEQFF
TRBV7-9	TRBJ1-1	CASSQAKATITEAFF
TRBV19	TRBJ1-1	CASSLRPTEAFF
TRBV10-1	TRBJ1-6	CASSELRNSPLHF
TRBV30	TRBJ2-7	CAWDSDRKGVKSYEQYF
TRBV29-1	TRBJ1-1	CSVDRVGAGGAFF
TRBV7-2	TRBJ1-1	CASSLGQGREAFF
TRBV5-6	TRBJ1-4	CASSYRDSQEKLFF
TRBV9	TRBJ1-1	CASSEYQGATNTEAFF
TRBV19	TRBJ2-2	CASTMGQGFGGELFF
TRBV18	TRBJ2-2	CASSPPDRLVSGELFF
TRBV7-2	TRBJ1-4	CASSLWAGNEKLFF
TRBV19	TRBJ1-2	CASSLRPGGASGYTF
TRBV25-1	TRBJ2-2	CASSVQGGKGGELFF
TRBV28	TRBJ1-1	CASSLWGSGTEAFF
TRBV7-9	TRBJ1-5	CASSLGAGGQPQHF
TRBV30	TRBJ1-5	CAWSVQGGQPQHF
TRBV6-5	TRBJ1-1	CASSQPGQRNTEAFF
TRBV15	TRBJ2-3	CATSRGKRDSPTDTQYF
TRBV29-1	TRBJ2-5	CSVEVGQDQETQYF
TRBV27	TRBJ2-7	CATLISGTGGSYEQYF
TRBV5-1	TRBJ1-4	CASSLDRQATNEKLFF
TRBV2	TRBJ1-1	CASTDIGNRNTEAFF
TRBV3-1/TRBV3-2	TRBJ1-2	CASSQRTGGFGYTF
TRBV11-3	TRBJ2-1	CASSLDRGLNEQFF
TRBV18	TRBJ1-6	CASSPQGTGYSPLHF
TRBV6-5	TRBJ2-7	CASREGAGGSYEQYF